This is a list of T cell receptor beta chains from one sample in a study of shared clonotypes between healthy human individuals. Some clones are missing from TCRdb's copy, which holds only in-frame ones; the method was immunoSEQ multiplex PCR. The data show some 2,500,000 clones, about nine tenths seen once. Sequencing input: naive CD4+ T cells from PBMCs. These receptors were obtained from a young man in good health. Some clones in this sample may be carry-over from other donors' samples. CDR3s include the opening cysteine and the closing phenylalanine or tryptophan. A D gene is named only where the DNA matches it firmly. Size tells how often a clone was seen (once, few, many) or the class of an expanded clone, and some rows leave it out.

CDR3 protein: CASSSPRGGRGYGYTF
CDR3 DNA: TGTGCCAGCAGCTCCCCTCGGGGGGGGCGAGGGTATGGCTACACCTTC
D gene: -
clone size: once
V gene: TRBV11-2
J gene: TRBJ1-2

CDR3 protein: CASSFTGVNTEAFF
CDR3 DNA: TGCGCCAGCAGCTTTACAGGGGTAAACACTGAAGCTTTCTTT
D gene: TRBD1
clone size: -
V gene: TRBV5-1
J gene: TRBJ1-1

CDR3 protein: CASSRGVPYNEQFF
CDR3 DNA: TGTGCCAGCAGCCGAGGGGTCCCGTACAATGAGCAGTTCTTC
D gene: -
clone size: -
V gene: TRBV27
J gene: TRBJ2-1

CDR3 protein: CASSLVASAAEAFF
CDR3 DNA: TGTGCCAGCAGTTTAGTTGCGTCAGCCGCTGAAGCTTTCTTT
D gene: -
clone size: few
V gene: TRBV28
J gene: TRBJ1-1

CDR3 protein: CASSPSLGDEQFF
CDR3 DNA: TGTGCCAGCTCACCCAGCCTGGGGGATGAGCAGTTCTTC
D gene: -
clone size: -
V gene: TRBV18
J gene: TRBJ2-1

CDR3 protein: CASSSDRLLAKNIQYF
CDR3 DNA: TGTGCCAGCAGTTCGGACAGACTCCTAGCCAAAAACATTCAGTACTTC
D gene: -
clone size: -
V gene: TRBV6-5
J gene: TRBJ2-4

CDR3 protein: CASSLVGTGVLAGNTIYF
CDR3 DNA: TGCGCCAGCAGCTTGGTTGGGACAGGGGTCCTTGCTGGAAACACCATATATTTT
D gene: TRBD1
clone size: -
V gene: TRBV5-1
J gene: TRBJ1-3

CDR3 protein: CASSLTGVGQPQHF
CDR3 DNA: TGCGCCAGCAGCTTGACAGGGGTTGGGCAGCCCCAGCATTTT
D gene: TRBD1
clone size: once
V gene: TRBV5-1
J gene: TRBJ1-5

CDR3 protein: CASSLEAGGELFF
CDR3 DNA: TGCGCCAGCAGCTTGGAGGCAGGGGGCGAACTGTTTTTT
D gene: TRBD1
clone size: -
V gene: TRBV5-1
J gene: TRBJ1-4

CDR3 protein: CASSDSWGNIQYF
CDR3 DNA: TGTGCCAGCAGTGATAGTTGGGGGAACATTCAGTACTTC
D gene: -
clone size: -
V gene: TRBV2
J gene: TRBJ2-4

CDR3 protein: CASSSGRNTEAFF
CDR3 DNA: TGTGCCAGCAGCTCGGGCAGGAACACTGAAGCTTTCTTT
D gene: -
clone size: -
V gene: TRBV7-3
J gene: TRBJ1-1

CDR3 protein: CATSRVGIDEQFF
CDR3 DNA: TGTGCCACCAGCAGAGTCGGTATCGATGAGCAGTTCTTC
D gene: -
clone size: -
V gene: TRBV15
J gene: TRBJ2-1

CDR3 protein: CASSPRTSREQYF
CDR3 DNA: TGTGCCAGCAGCCCTCGAACAAGCCGCGAGCAGTACTTC
D gene: -
clone size: -
V gene: TRBV14
J gene: TRBJ2-7

CDR3 protein: CASSPLGTGKEEKLFF
CDR3 DNA: TGTGCCAGCAGCCCACTCGGGACAGGGAAAGAGGAAAAACTGTTTTTT
D gene: TRBD1
clone size: -
V gene: TRBV7-9
J gene: TRBJ1-4

CDR3 protein: CASSLWVGNIQYF
CDR3 DNA: TGCGCCAGCAGCCTCTGGGTCGGAAACATTCAGTACTTC
D gene: -
clone size: -
V gene: TRBV5-1
J gene: TRBJ2-4

CDR3 protein: CASSLKREVAEAFF
CDR3 DNA: TGTGCCAGCAGCTTAAAGAGGGAGGTAGCGGAAGCTTTCTTT
D gene: -
clone size: -
V gene: TRBV7-2
J gene: TRBJ1-1

CDR3 protein: CASSMDGDGPYEQYF
CDR3 DNA: TGTGCCAGCAGTATGGACGGGGACGGACCCTACGAGCAGTACTTC
D gene: -
clone size: -
V gene: TRBV27
J gene: TRBJ2-7

CDR3 protein: CASSIVQNNEKLFF
CDR3 DNA: TGTGCCAGTAGTATTGTCCAGAATAATGAAAAACTGTTTTTT
D gene: -
clone size: -
V gene: TRBV19
J gene: TRBJ1-4

CDR3 protein: CASSRLAGGPSDTQYF
CDR3 DNA: TGTGCCAGCAGCCGACTAGCGGGAGGGCCCTCTGATACGCAGTATTTT
D gene: TRBD2
clone size: -
V gene: TRBV5-4
J gene: TRBJ2-3

CDR3 protein: CASRYQETQYF
CDR3 DNA: TGTGCCAGCAGGTACCAAGAGACCCAGTACTTC
D gene: -
clone size: -
V gene: TRBV2
J gene: TRBJ2-5

CDR3 protein: CASSLRLTGGHTEAFF
CDR3 DNA: TGTGCCAGCAGTTTACGGTTAACAGGGGGGCACACTGAAGCTTTCTTT
D gene: TRBD1
clone size: -
V gene: TRBV27
J gene: TRBJ1-1

CDR3 protein: CASSSRGGGGWTANLYGYTF
CDR3 DNA: TGTGCCAGCAGTTCCCGGGGGGGAGGTGGTTGGACAGCTAACCTCTATGGCTACACCTTC
D gene: -
clone size: -
V gene: TRBV28
J gene: TRBJ1-2

CDR3 protein: CASSFPGEQFF
CDR3 DNA: TGCGCCAGCAGCTTCCCAGGGGAGCAGTTCTTC
D gene: -
clone size: -
V gene: TRBV5-1
J gene: TRBJ2-1

CDR3 protein: CASSPASGANVLTF
CDR3 DNA: TGTGCCAGCAGCCCAGCGTCTGGGGCCAACGTCCTGACTTTC
D gene: -
clone size: -
V gene: TRBV11-3
J gene: TRBJ2-6

CDR3 protein: CASRDQNTEAFF
CDR3 DNA: TGTGCCAGCAGGGACCAGAACACTGAAGCTTTCTTT
D gene: -
clone size: -
V gene: TRBV2
J gene: TRBJ1-1

CDR3 protein: CASMRQGDSAFF
CDR3 DNA: TGTGCCAGTATGAGACAGGGCGATTCAGCTTTCTTT
D gene: TRBD1
clone size: -
V gene: TRBV19
J gene: TRBJ1-1

CDR3 protein: CSVEVRQDYEQYF
CDR3 DNA: TGCAGCGTTGAAGTCCGCCAGGACTACGAGCAGTACTTC
D gene: -
clone size: -
V gene: TRBV29-1
J gene: TRBJ2-7

CDR3 protein: CASSFPGGGGANTEAFF
CDR3 DNA: TGTGCCAGCAGCTTCCCCGGGGGAGGGGGCGCGAACACTGAAGCTTTCTTT
D gene: TRBD1
clone size: -
V gene: TRBV7-8
J gene: TRBJ1-1

CDR3 protein: CAWSVDPPPRGTEAFF
CDR3 DNA: TGTGCCTGGAGCGTCGACCCACCCCCCCGGGGCACTGAAGCTTTCTTT
D gene: -
clone size: few
V gene: TRBV30
J gene: TRBJ1-1

CDR3 protein: CAWSEGGGQNQPQHF
CDR3 DNA: TGTGCCTGGAGTGAAGGGGGGGGCCAAAATCAGCCCCAGCATTTT
D gene: -
clone size: -
V gene: TRBV30
J gene: TRBJ1-5

CDR3 protein: CASSLSYRTENSNQPQHF
CDR3 DNA: TGTGCCAGCAGCTTAAGCTATCGGACAGAGAATAGCAATCAGCCCCAGCATTTT
D gene: -
clone size: -
V gene: TRBV7-2
J gene: TRBJ1-5

CDR3 protein: CASSLSGRASNTGELFF
CDR3 DNA: TGTGCCAGCAGTTTATCGGGCAGGGCTTCGAACACCGGGGAGCTGTTTTTT
D gene: -
clone size: -
V gene: TRBV27
J gene: TRBJ2-2

CDR3 protein: CASSLGASASTDTQYF
CDR3 DNA: TGTGCCAGCAGCTTAGGGGCTAGCGCAAGCACAGATACGCAGTATTTT
D gene: -
clone size: -
V gene: TRBV5-4
J gene: TRBJ2-3

CDR3 protein: CASSDGTGGSLDEQFF
CDR3 DNA: TGTGCCAGCAGCGACGGGACAGGGGGCAGCTTGGATGAGCAGTTCTTC
D gene: TRBD1
clone size: -
V gene: TRBV9
J gene: TRBJ2-1

CDR3 protein: CASSLPGKNTGELFF
CDR3 DNA: TGTGCCAGCAGTTTGCCAGGGAAGAACACCGGGGAGCTGTTTTTT
D gene: -
clone size: -
V gene: TRBV28
J gene: TRBJ2-2

CDR3 protein: CSARQGYEQYF
CDR3 DNA: TGCAGTGCCCGACAGGGTTACGAGCAGTACTTC
D gene: TRBD1
clone size: -
V gene: TRBV20-1
J gene: TRBJ2-7

CDR3 protein: CASSVGLAGGEHEQYF
CDR3 DNA: TGTGCCAGCAGCGTTGGACTAGCGGGAGGTGAACACGAGCAGTACTTC
D gene: TRBD2
clone size: -
V gene: TRBV9
J gene: TRBJ2-7

CDR3 protein: CASSRDRGSYGYTF
CDR3 DNA: TGTGCCAGCAGCCGAGACAGGGGAAGCTATGGCTACACCTTC
D gene: TRBD1
clone size: -
V gene: TRBV4-2
J gene: TRBJ1-2

CDR3 protein: CASRISGGPYEQYF
CDR3 DNA: TGTGCCAGCAGAATTAGCGGGGGGCCCTACGAGCAGTACTTC
D gene: TRBD2
clone size: once
V gene: TRBV2
J gene: TRBJ2-7

CDR3 protein: CASSSIHYPPVGIQYF
CDR3 DNA: TGTGCCAGCAGTTCCATACATTATCCACCGGTAGGCATTCAGTACTTC
D gene: -
clone size: -
V gene: TRBV28
J gene: TRBJ2-4

CDR3 protein: CSGREATDNEQFF
CDR3 DNA: TGCAGCGGTCGGGAGGCCACGGATAATGAGCAGTTCTTC
D gene: TRBD2
clone size: -
V gene: TRBV29-1
J gene: TRBJ2-1

CDR3 protein: CASSPLVVGKSDSGNTIYF
CDR3 DNA: TGTGCCAGCTCACCATTGGTCGTGGGAAAGTCCGATTCTGGAAACACCATATATTTT
D gene: -
clone size: -
V gene: TRBV18
J gene: TRBJ1-3

CDR3 protein: CASSLLSGRASDTQYF
CDR3 DNA: TGTGCCAGCAGCTTACTTAGCGGGAGGGCGTCAGATACGCAGTATTTT
D gene: TRBD2
clone size: -
V gene: TRBV7-2
J gene: TRBJ2-3

CDR3 protein: CASSVYTDTYNEQFF
CDR3 DNA: TGTGCCAGCAGCGTTTACACCGATACCTACAATGAGCAGTTCTTC
D gene: -
clone size: -
V gene: TRBV9
J gene: TRBJ2-1

CDR3 protein: CASSQEVGPAYEQYF
CDR3 DNA: TGTGCCAGCAGCCAAGAAGTGGGACCAGCCTACGAGCAGTACTTC
D gene: -
clone size: -
V gene: TRBV14
J gene: TRBJ2-7

CDR3 protein: CASSIADTQYF
CDR3 DNA: TGTGCCAGTAGTATAGCTGATACGCAGTATTTT
D gene: -
clone size: -
V gene: TRBV19
J gene: TRBJ2-3

CDR3 protein: CASRTGTGAYGYTF
CDR3 DNA: TGCGCCAGCAGAACCGGGACAGGGGCGTATGGCTACACCTTC
D gene: TRBD1
clone size: -
V gene: TRBV5-1
J gene: TRBJ1-2

CDR3 protein: CASSAGLAGYNEQFF
CDR3 DNA: TGTGCCAGCAGTGCAGGACTAGCGGGTTACAATGAGCAGTTCTTC
D gene: TRBD2
clone size: -
V gene: TRBV6-4
J gene: TRBJ2-1

CDR3 protein: CATSIPGTYEQYF
CDR3 DNA: TGTGCCACCAGCATACCCGGGACCTACGAGCAGTACTTC
D gene: -
clone size: -
V gene: TRBV15
J gene: TRBJ2-7

CDR3 protein: CASKTGGVGANVLTF
CDR3 DNA: TGTGCCAGCAAGACAGGGGGCGTTGGGGCCAACGTCCTGACTTTC
D gene: TRBD1
clone size: -
V gene: TRBV6-1
J gene: TRBJ2-6

CDR3 protein: CASSLELTPGAYEQYF
CDR3 DNA: TGTGCCAGCAGCTTAGAACTGACACCTGGAGCGTACGAGCAGTACTTC
D gene: -
clone size: -
V gene: TRBV11-2
J gene: TRBJ2-7

CDR3 protein: CASSLESGSYEQYF
CDR3 DNA: TGTGCCAGCAGCTTGGAGTCGGGCTCCTACGAGCAGTACTTC
D gene: -
clone size: -
V gene: TRBV5-4
J gene: TRBJ2-7

CDR3 protein: CASSPGGANYGYTF
CDR3 DNA: TGTGCCAGCAGCCCGGGTGGGGCTAACTATGGCTACACCTTC
D gene: -
clone size: once
V gene: TRBV5-8
J gene: TRBJ1-2

CDR3 protein: CASSVLGGSGNTIYF
CDR3 DNA: TGTGCCAGCAGCGTCCTCGGGGGCTCTGGAAACACCATATATTTT
D gene: -
clone size: -
V gene: TRBV9
J gene: TRBJ1-3

CDR3 protein: CASSPQRQGVGTGELFF
CDR3 DNA: TGTGCCAGCTCACCTCAACGACAGGGAGTGGGTACCGGGGAGCTGTTTTTT
D gene: TRBD1
clone size: -
V gene: TRBV18
J gene: TRBJ2-2

CDR3 protein: CASSPDRVGDEQYF
CDR3 DNA: TGCGCCAGCAGCCCCGACAGGGTAGGTGACGAGCAGTACTTC
D gene: TRBD1
clone size: -
V gene: TRBV5-1
J gene: TRBJ2-7

CDR3 protein: CASSPAREGRETQYF
CDR3 DNA: TGTGCCAGCAGCCCAGCCCGGGAGGGCCGAGAGACCCAGTACTTC
D gene: TRBD2
clone size: few
V gene: TRBV7-9
J gene: TRBJ2-5

CDR3 protein: CASSKGTLNTGELFF
CDR3 DNA: TGTGCCAGCAGTAAAGGGACACTGAACACCGGGGAGCTGTTTTTT
D gene: -
clone size: -
V gene: TRBV6-5
J gene: TRBJ2-2

CDR3 protein: CASMLITNEKLFF
CDR3 DNA: TGTGCCAGCATGCTGATAACTAATGAAAAACTGTTTTTT
D gene: -
clone size: -
V gene: TRBV2
J gene: TRBJ1-4